This is a list of T cell receptor beta chains from one sample in a study of radiation and T cells in renal cell carcinoma. The repertoire was sequenced with immunoSEQ multiplex PCR; TCRdb's copy has only in-frame clones and lacks some. The profile shows 70,000 or so clones, 82% of them singletons. The sample was blood, taken from a patient whose treatment included radiotherapy and nephrectomy. These receptors originate from a man between 60 and 75 years old with renal cell carcinoma. CDR3s include the opening cysteine and the closing phenylalanine or tryptophan. A D gene is named only where the DNA matches it firmly. Some rows mark clone size as missing; the rest say once, few, many or name a class of expanded clone.

TRBD2,TRBJ2-7,TRBV25-1,.,TGTGCCAGCAGTGAAGGCGCGGGAGGATTGCACGAGCAGTACTTC,CASSEGAGGLHEQYF
.,TRBJ2-7,TRBV7-6,.,TGTGCCAGCAGCTTAGCCCCCCGACGCAACCGGGACACAGACTACGAGCAGTACTTC,CASSLAPRRNRDTDYEQYF
.,TRBJ2-3,TRBV7-2,.,TGTGCCAGCAGCTCCTCGGCGGGCCCCGGGGGAGATACGCAGTATTTT,CASSSSAGPGGDTQYF
.,TRBJ2-7,TRBV27,.,TGTGCCAGCAGCAAATATGCCCGGGTCAACCCCTACGAGCAGTACTTC,CASSKYARVNPYEQYF
TRBD2,TRBJ2-2,TRBV10-2,.,TGCGCCAGCTCCACTAGCGGGGCGAACACCGGGGAGCTGTTTTTT,CASSTSGANTGELFF
TRBD2,TRBJ2-1,TRBV19,few,TGTGCCAGTAGTACACGACTAGCGGGAGGGTCGCGCCGCTTTGTTGAGCAGTTCTTC,CASSTRLAGGSRRFVEQFF
.,TRBJ1-4,TRBV5-1,once,TGCGCCAGCAGCTTCGATGCAAATGAAAAACTGTTTTTT,CASSFDANEKLFF
.,TRBJ1-1,TRBV28,.,TGTGCCAGCAGACGCCCCGGGAACACTGAAGCTTTCTTT,CASRRPGNTEAFF
.,TRBJ2-2,TRBV5-1,few,TGCGCCAGCAGCCGAGGGCTTCACACCGGGGAGCTGTTTTTT,CASSRGLHTGELFF
.,TRBJ2-1,TRBV6-5,.,TGTGCCAGCAGTTACTCAGGGCCATATGTTGGGCAGTTCTTC,CASSYSGPYVGQFF
TRBD1,TRBJ1-3,TRBV4-3,.,TGCGCCAGCAGCCAAACGGGACAGGGAAGCGGAAACACCATATATTTT,CASSQTGQGSGNTIYF
TRBD2,TRBJ2-3,TRBV13,.,TGTGCCAGCAGGACAGTAGCGGGACGCACAGATACGCAGTATTTT,CASRTVAGRTDTQYF
.,TRBJ1-3,TRBV9,once,TGTGCCAGCAGCGGTCCCTCACAGGGAGCCCGCTCTGGAAACACCATATATTTT,CASSGPSQGARSGNTIYF
TRBD1,TRBJ1-6,TRBV30,.,TGTGCCTGCTCCCTACAGGGGCATCATTCACCCCTCCACTTT,CACSLQGHHSPLHF
.,TRBJ2-3,TRBV28,.,TGTGCCAGCAGGGGAACCGGGACGTCGAATACGCAGTATTTT,CASRGTGTSNTQYF
TRBD1,TRBJ2-7,TRBV7-9,.,TGTGCCAGCAGCCTGGGTAGGACAGGGGGCAAGCAGTACTTC,CASSLGRTGGKQYF
TRBD1,TRBJ2-1,TRBV5-4,.,TGTGCCAGCAGCCCCCTGGGACAGAGTCGCAATGAGCAGTTCTTC,CASSPLGQSRNEQFF
TRBD2,TRBJ2-1,TRBV5-1,.,TGCGCCAGCAGCCCCAGACTAGCGGGACATGAGCAGTTCTTC,CASSPRLAGHEQFF
.,TRBJ2-7,TRBV19,.,TGTGCCAGTAGTCCCCAGGGCCGAGGCGTGGGGAACGAGCAGTACTTC,CASSPQGRGVGNEQYF
.,TRBJ1-1,TRBV20-1,.,TGCAGTGCGATACAGAACACTGAAGCTTTCTTT,CSAIQNTEAFF
.,TRBJ1-2,TRBV5-4,.,TGTGCCAGCCACATCCAGGGGCAGGAAGGCTACACCTTC,CASHIQGQEGYTF
.,TRBJ2-6,TRBV6-5,.,TGTGCCAGCAGGCCTATAAGCTCTGGGGCCAACGTCCTGACTTTC,CASRPISSGANVLTF
.,TRBJ2-5,TRBV20-1,.,TGCAGTGCTATAATTGACATGGCCCAGTACTTC,CSAIIDMAQYF
.,TRBJ2-7,TRBV4-1,.,TGCGCCAGCAGCCTAAGGTTGGTTGGGCCCCGCTTTAACTACGAGCAGTACTTC,CASSLRLVGPRFNYEQYF
TRBD1,TRBJ1-5,TRBV6-1,few,TGTGCCAGCAGTCAGTGGACAGGTCTCAATCAGCCCCAGCATTTT,CASSQWTGLNQPQHF
.,TRBJ2-2,TRBV4-2,.,TGTGCCAGCAGCCAAGATAGGGTAGACACCGGGGAGCTGTTTTTT,CASSQDRVDTGELFF
.,TRBJ2-1,TRBV6-5,.,TGTGCCAGCAGTTACTCGAAGATCAATGAGCAGTTCTTC,CASSYSKINEQFF
TRBD2,TRBJ2-5,TRBV6-1,.,TGTGCCAGCAGTCCAGGGACTAGCGGGAGAGAGACCCAGTACTTC,CASSPGTSGRETQYF
.,TRBJ1-5,TRBV19,once,TGTGCCACAGCCAGCCGGGACATAGATCAGCCCCAGCATTTT,CATASRDIDQPQHF
TRBD1,TRBJ2-7,TRBV18,.,TGTGCCAGCTCACCGGGGACAGGGGGGGAGCAGTACTTC,CASSPGTGGEQYF
.,TRBJ2-7,TRBV7-7,.,TGTGCCAGCAGCCGTACGCAGGGTTACGAGCAGTACTTC,CASSRTQGYEQYF
.,TRBJ1-4,TRBV29-1,once,TGCAGCGCCCGAAGGGGGGGAAATGAAAAACTGTTTTTT,CSARRGGNEKLFF
TRBD1,TRBJ2-7,TRBV4-2,once,TGTGCCAGCAGCCTGGGACAGGCCTCCTACGAGCAGTACTTC,CASSLGQASYEQYF
TRBD2,TRBJ2-7,TRBV6-1,.,TGTGCCAGCAGTGCGCCGGGACTAGCGGCCTACGAGCAGTACTTC,CASSAPGLAAYEQYF
TRBD2,TRBJ2-3,TRBV6-1,.,TGTGCCAGCAGTGCAGCGGGAAAAGATACGCAGTATTTT,CASSAAGKDTQYF
.,TRBJ1-1,TRBV21-1,.,TGTGCCAGCAGCAAAGGGGGAGGGAACACTGAAGCTTTCTTT,CASSKGGGNTEAFF
.,TRBJ1-2,TRBV23-1,.,TGCGCCAGCAGGTCTGGGGGACTATGTGGCTACACCTTC,CASRSGGLCGYTF
.,TRBJ1-5,TRBV28,once,TGTGCCAGCCCTACAGCCAATCAGCCCCAGCATTTT,CASPTANQPQHF
.,TRBJ1-4,TRBV7-8,.,TGTGCCAGCAGCTCTACACGGACTGTTAATGAAAAACTGTTTTTT,CASSSTRTVNEKLFF
TRBD1,TRBJ2-7,TRBV7-2,.,TGTGCCAGCAGCGGGCACAGGGGGACCTACGAGCAGTACTTC,CASSGHRGTYEQYF
TRBD1,TRBJ1-3,TRBV2,once,TGTGCCAGCAGTCCCAGGGGGCTTGGAAACACCATATATTTT,CASSPRGLGNTIYF
.,TRBJ2-3,TRBV5-1,.,TGCGCCAGCAGCCGAACTAGTTGGGAGGATACGCAGTATTTT,CASSRTSWEDTQYF
.,TRBJ1-2,TRBV18,.,TGTGCCAGCTCACCAGAGTCGCGGCAGAACTATGGCTACACCTTC,CASSPESRQNYGYTF
.,TRBJ1-6,TRBV9,.,TGTGCCAGCAGCGCAGGGAGTAATTCACCCCTCCACTTT,CASSAGSNSPLHF
.,TRBJ1-1,TRBV19,.,TGTGCCAGTGGAGGCACTCTGGGCACTGAAGCTTTCTTT,CASGGTLGTEAFF
.,TRBJ2-7,TRBV7-9,.,TGTGCCAGCAGCCAGCGTGCGTCCTACGAGCAGTACTTC,CASSQRASYEQYF
.,TRBJ1-1,TRBV25-1,.,TGTGCCAGCAGTGAACACGGGGGGAACACTGAAGCTTTCTTT,CASSEHGGNTEAFF
TRBD1,TRBJ2-7,TRBV10-3,.,TGTGCCATCAGTGGAACCGGACAGGGAATCAACGAGCAGTACTTC,CAISGTGQGINEQYF
.,TRBJ2-1,TRBV7-3,.,TGTGCCAGCAGCCCAGACTCCTCCGTCTCTTACAATGAGCAGTTCTTC,CASSPDSSVSYNEQFF
.,TRBJ2-1,TRBV5-1,.,TGCGCCAGCAGTTTGTCCATTCGGGATGAGCAGTTCTTC,CASSLSIRDEQFF
.,TRBJ2-3,TRBV6-5,.,TGTGCCAGCAGTTACCTTACGTCAGATACGCAGTATTTT,CASSYLTSDTQYF
TRBD2,TRBJ2-3,TRBV7-2,once,TGTGCCAGCAGCTTAGTACTAGCGGGACGCCATTTCACAGATACGCAGTATTTT,CASSLVLAGRHFTDTQYF
TRBD1,TRBJ1-1,TRBV9,once,TGTGCCAGCAGCCCACAGACCGGGACAGGGGTGACTGAAGCTTTCTTT,CASSPQTGTGVTEAFF
TRBD1,TRBJ1-3,TRBV28,.,TGTGCCAGCAGCTCGATGGTAGACAGGGAAGTCTCTGGAAACACCATATATTTT,CASSSMVDREVSGNTIYF
.,TRBJ1-4,TRBV5-5,.,TGTGCCAGCAGCCCCTACACGGAAAAACTGTTTTTT,CASSPYTEKLFF